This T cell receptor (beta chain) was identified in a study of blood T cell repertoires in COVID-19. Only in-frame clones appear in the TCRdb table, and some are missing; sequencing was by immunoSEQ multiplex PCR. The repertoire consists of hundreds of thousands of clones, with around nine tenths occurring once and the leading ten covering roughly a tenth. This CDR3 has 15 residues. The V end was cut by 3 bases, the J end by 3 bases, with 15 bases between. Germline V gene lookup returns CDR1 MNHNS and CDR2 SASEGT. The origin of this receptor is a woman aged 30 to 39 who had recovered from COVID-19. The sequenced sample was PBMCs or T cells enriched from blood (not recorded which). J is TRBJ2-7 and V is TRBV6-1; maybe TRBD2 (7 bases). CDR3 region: CASSDAGDTYYEQYF. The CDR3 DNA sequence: TGTGCCAGCAGTGACGCGGGGGACACCTACTACGAGCAGTACTTC.